This section outlines one T cell receptor (beta chain) sequence together with its context. Its antigen is undetermined. This entry is derived from a study of vaccination effects on CD4 cells after COVID-19. Method: immunoSEQ multiplex PCR; TCRdb's copy keeps in-frame clones and lacks some. This table has 65,000 to 90,000 clones, roughly 79% appearing once. Germline assignment: CDR1 SGDLS and CDR2 YYNGEE. V dropped 5 bases and J dropped 1 base, with 11 bases sitting between them. The CDR3 extends over 14 amino acids. Expansion with viral peptide pools was applied to antigen-specific CD4+ T cells by the ViraFEST assay prior to sequencing. With 10 days of culture completed, CD4+ T cells were isolated. Nucleocapsid antibodies stayed negative before and after vaccination, showing no earlier SARS-CoV-2 infection.

Source: CD4+ T cells from PBMCs cultured with SARS-CoV-2 spike peptides, taken before COVID-19 vaccination. This sequence was found in a human donor who received a COVID-19 vaccine. The chain links TRBV9 to TRBJ2-3; possible D gene TRBD2, 5 bases. The CDR3 here is CASRSYGGTDTQYF. The DNA for the CDR3 is TGTGCCAGCAGATCTTACGGGGGCACAGATACGCAGTATTTT.